A single sample gave rise to the 18 T cell receptor beta chains below, sequenced in a study of shared clonotypes between healthy human individuals. Here immunoSEQ multiplex PCR was the method, and the copy in TCRdb shows in-frame clones only, minus some. The sample lists about 2.3 million clones; approximately 93% were seen once. Sequencing was done on a sample of naive CD4+ T cells from PBMCs. Subset here: CD45RA+ positively selected. The receptors were sampled from a man aged 18 to 30 in good health. Some clones in this sample may be carry-over from other donors' samples.

To note about this clone: Other DNA sequences of this sample code for an identical CDR3. The chain is built from TRBV7-2 and TRBJ2-1, with 7 nucleotides matching TRBD2. This CDR3 has 15 residues. With 1 base clipped from V and 1 base from J, the junction kept 1 base outside the gene matches. Germline lookup yields CDR1 SGHTA and CDR2 FQGNSA. The CDR3 loop is CASSLGRESYNEQFF. Written as DNA, the CDR3 is TGTGCCAGCAGCTTAGGGCGGGAGTCCTACAATGAGCAGTTCTTC.

The genes are TRBV4-3 and TRBJ2-2; TRBD1 or TRBD2 may be the D gene (5 bases each). Looked up from germline, CDR1 is LGHNA and CDR2 is YSLEER. V gave up 2 bases and J gave up 4 bases, with 14 bases separating them. There are 16 residues in the CDR3. CDR3 nucleotides: TGCGCCAGCAGCCAAAAACGGGACCTACTCACCGGGGAGCTGTTTTTT. This translates into CASSQKRDLLTGELFF.

The V gene is TRBV6-1, the J gene TRBJ1-5; a weak D match, TRBD1 (5 bases). This CDR3 comprises 21 residues. V was trimmed by 1 base and J by 0 bases, leaving 25 bases between them. CDR1 and CDR2 from the germline V gene are MNHNS and SASEGT. As DNA, the CDR3 is TGTGCCAGCAGTGAAGAGGGTCAGGGTTTTTGGGTACGATATAGCAATCAGCCCCAGCATTTT. Protein sequence: CASSEEGQGFWVRYSNQPQHF.

This sequence joins TRBV13 and TRBJ2-7; 7 bases are shared with TRBD1. J gave up 2 bases and V 0 bases, and 7 bases lay outside the gene matches. Germline-derived CDR1 and CDR2 are PRHDT and FYEKMQ (reference sequence). The length of the CDR3 is 16 residues. The CDR3 DNA follows: TGTGCCAGCAGCTTAGGCTACCCAGGGGGACCCTACGAGCAGTACTTC. It encodes CASSLGYPGGPYEQYF.

This sequence joins TRBV5-1 and TRBJ2-3, with 10 bases identical to TRBD1. J lost 4 bases, V lost 4 bases, and 9 bases had no gene match. There are 16 residues in the CDR3. Germline CDR1 and CDR2: SGHRS and YFSETQ. The CDR3 loop reads CASSLTPGTGADTQYF. DNA of the CDR3: TGCGCCAGCAGCCTTACCCCCGGGACAGGGGCAGATACGCAGTATTTT. Together with reference TRBV5-1 and TRBJ2-3, the CDR3 gives the full variable domain: KAGVTQTPRYLIKTRGQQVTLSCSPISGHRSVSWYQQTPGQGLQFLFEYFSETQRNKGNFPGRFSGRQFSNSRSEMNVSTLELGDSALYLCASSLTPGTGADTQYFGPGTRLTVL.

The J gene is TRBJ2-5, the V gene TRBV11-3, with D perhaps being TRBD1 or TRBD2 (6 bases each). The germline V gene encodes CDR1 SGHNT and CDR2 YENEEA. Trimming shortened V by 2 bases and J by 9 bases, and 13 bases separated the two germline ends. This CDR3 comprises 13 residues. The CDR3 sequence: CASSLQGGSAQYF. DNA for the CDR3: TGTGCCAGCAGCTTACAAGGGGGGTCGGCCCAGTACTTC. Together with reference TRBV11-3 and TRBJ2-5, the CDR3 gives the full variable domain: EAGVVQSPRYKIIEKKQPVAFWCNPISGHNTLYWYLQNLGQGPELLIRYENEEAVDDSQLPKDRFSAERLKGVDSTLKIQPAELGDSAVYLCASSLQGGSAQYFGPGTRLLVL.

About this clone itself: Additional DNA sequences in this sample encode the identical CDR3. The chain carries TRBV5-1 and TRBJ2-3; D is unclear. This CDR3 contains 13 residues. Germline values: CDR1 SGHRS, CDR2 YFSETQ. Between the trimmed V and J ends, which lost 4 bases and 1 base, there was a span of 7 bases. The CDR3 sequence is CASSPGGTDTQYF. The CDR3 DNA reads as TGCGCCAGCAGCCCCGGTGGCACAGATACGCAGTATTTT.

V usage is TRBV9 and J usage is TRBJ1-2; unclear D gene. Per germline, CDR1 SGDLS and CDR2 YYNGEE. The CDR3 is 14 amino acids. Trimming removed 6 bases at V and 1 base at J, with 13 bases between. This CDR3 is CASTTLGLNYGYTF. The DNA for the CDR3 is TGTGCCAGCACCACACTAGGGCTTAACTATGGCTACACCTTC.

The CDR3 reads CASSDGLVANTGELFF. As DNA, the CDR3 is TGTGCCAGCAGTGACGGCCTAGTGGCGAACACCGGGGAGCTGTTTTTT. The chain has TRBV6-4 and TRBJ2-2, with unresolved D. The CDR3 has 16 amino acids. V gave up 2 bases and J gave up 0 bases, with 10 bases separating them. Germline V gene lookup returns CDR1 MRHNA and CDR2 SNTAGT.

The chain uses TRBV10-3 and TRBJ1-2; D is perhaps TRBD1 (5 bases). This CDR3 region has 15 residues. Germline V CDR1 and CDR2: ENHRY, SYGVKD. Deletions cut 1 base from V and 2 bases from J, with 11 bases between. CDR3 in amino acids: CAISEFGGENYGYTF. The CDR3 coding sequence is TGTGCCATCAGTGAGTTCGGAGGGGAAAACTATGGCTACACCTTC.

J is TRBJ2-7 and V is TRBV10-3, with 9 bases that match TRBD2. The CDR3 covers 14 residues. Germline V gives CDR1 ENHRY, CDR2 SYGVKD. V trimming: 2 bases; J trimming: 6 bases; junction bases outside the gene matches: 5. The CDR3 loop is CAISEGGLAAEQYF. The CDR3, as DNA: TGTGCCATCAGTGAGGGGGGACTAGCCGCCGAGCAGTACTTC.

The chain links TRBV5-1 to TRBJ2-7; 9 nucleotides agree with TRBD1. The CDR3 consists of 14 residues. Germline V gives CDR1 SGHRS, CDR2 YFSETQ. The V gene end was trimmed by 5 bases and the J gene end by 7 bases; junction bases not matched to a gene: 10. CDR3 DNA: TGCGCCAGCAGGTGGGGGACAGGGCGTGAGGAGCAGTACTTC. It specifies CASRWGTGREEQYF.

V usage is TRBV18 and J usage is TRBJ1-1; 9 nucleotides line up with TRBD1. The trim removed 3 bases at V and 5 bases at J, leaving 10 bases unmatched. This CDR3 region has 16 residues. Germline V CDR1 and CDR2: KGHSH, LQKENI. The CDR3 loop is CASSPIRGQGGTEAFF. The DNA for the CDR3 is TGTGCCAGCTCACCGATCCGGGGACAGGGAGGGACTGAAGCTTTCTTT.

The chain recombines TRBV5-1 with TRBJ1-2; TRBD1 aligns across 9 bases. Losses at the gene ends were 4 bases for V and 5 bases for J; bases not matched to a gene: 6. Germline CDR1 SGHRS, CDR2 YFSETQ. The CDR3 sequence is 14 residues long. Here the CDR3 DNA reads TGCGCCAGCAGCGCACAGGGGGCAAGATATGGCTACACCTTC. Its translation: CASSAQGARYGYTF.

The rearrangement links TRBV27 to TRBJ2-1, with 9 bases that match TRBD2. After removal of 6 bases from V and 9 bases from J, the junction contained 18 bases not matched to a gene. CDR1 MNHEY and CDR2 SMNVEV come from the germline V gene (reference sequence). The CDR3 extends over 17 amino acids. For the CDR3, the DNA is TGTGCCAGCAGCCACGGGACAAGCGGGAGGACCGGGGGTGAGCAGTTCTTC. Translated: CASSHGTSGRTGGEQFF.

Regarding this clone: This sample also contains other DNA sequences that code for the same CDR3. The gene calls are TRBV9 and TRBJ2-2, with no clear D. The germline gives CDR1 SGDLS, CDR2 YYNGEE. CDR3 length: 14 amino acids. With 0 bases removed from V and 5 bases from J, the gap between germline ends came to 8 bases. The CDR3 DNA reads TGTGCCAGCAGCGTAGACCCCTATACCGGGGAGCTGTTTTTT. Its translation: CASSVDPYTGELFF. The entire variable domain, with the rest obtained from reference TRBV9 and TRBJ2-2, is as follows: DSGVTQTPKHLITATGQRVTLRCSPRSGDLSVYWYQQSLDQGLQFLIQYYNGEERAKGNILERFSAQQFPDLHSELNLSSLELGDSALYFCASSVDPYTGELFFGEGSRLTVL.

CDR3 amino acids: CASSLATGEEEQFF. The DNA of the CDR3 is TGTGCCAGCAGCTTGGCGACTGGGGAGGAGGAGCAGTTCTTC. The chain employs TRBV5-4 and TRBJ2-1; D may be TRBD2 (6 bases). This CDR3 has 14 amino acids. The V gene's germline CDR1 is SGHNT and CDR2 YYREEE (reference sequence). V was shortened by 0 bases and J by 10 bases, with 14 bases between the two germline ends.

The chain carries TRBV10-1 and TRBJ2-2, with 7 bases that match TRBD2. The CDR3 contains 16 residues. V shed 1 base and J 0 bases; nucleotides not matched to a gene: 2. Germline V gene sequence: CDR1 WNHNN, CDR2 SYGVQD (reference sequence). The CDR3 region has the DNA TGCGCCAGCAGTGAGTTAAGCGGGACGAACACCGGGGAGCTGTTTTTT. The encoded protein is CASSELSGTNTGELFF.